This passage covers 29 T cell receptor beta chains from one sample sequenced in a study of lymphopenia after photon versus proton radiotherapy. The method was immunoSEQ multiplex PCR; TCRdb's version includes in-frame clones alone and lacks a portion of them. Altogether more than 50,000 clones are present, around 88% being singletons, with the ten largest covering 25% to 30%. The sequencing used peripheral blood, collected from a patient treated with photon-based radiotherapy. The source of these receptors is a man aged 45-65 years with gastric cancer.

In this sample, this clone turned up once. V usage is TRBV9 and J usage is TRBJ2-1, with a tentative D call TRBD1 (5 bases). The CDR3 runs 15 residues. Germline V gives CDR1 SGDLS, CDR2 YYNGEE. The germline V and J ends were trimmed by 3 bases and 9 bases, with 19 bases remaining between them. The CDR3 bases are TGTGCCAGCAGCGCGCCCCAGGGAAGTAGGACTGAGCAGTTCTTC. It is translated as CASSAPQGSRTEQFF.

The chain is built from TRBV9 and TRBJ2-7, with D possibly being TRBD1 or TRBD2 (6 bases each). The CDR3 consists of 14 residues. Trimming stripped 3 bases from V and 5 bases from J, with 15 bases between. Germline V gene sequence: CDR1 SGDLS, CDR2 YYNGEE. This chain's CDR3 is CASSAQGWGDEQYF. Written as DNA, the CDR3 is TGTGCCAGCAGCGCCCAGGGGTGGGGGGACGAGCAGTACTTC. The whole variable domain, filled in from reference TRBV9 and TRBJ2-7, reads DSGVTQTPKHLITATGQRVTLRCSPRSGDLSVYWYQQSLDQGLQFLIQYYNGEERAKGNILERFSAQQFPDLHSELNLSSLELGDSALYFCASSAQGWGDEQYFGPGTRLTVT.

V gene TRBV11-2 combines with J gene TRBJ2-3; D not resolved. CDR3 length: 14 residues. Germline V gene sequence: CDR1 SGHAT, CDR2 FQNNGV. V was clipped by 4 bases and J by 4 bases, with 12 bases between them. The CDR3 loop is CASSSSPVPDTQYF. The CDR3 DNA reads as TGTGCCAGCAGCTCCTCCCCGGTCCCAGATACGCAGTATTTT.

CDR3 in amino acids: CASSEERGGPYEQYF. CDR3 bases: TGTGCCAGCAGTGAAGAAAGGGGGGGCCCCTACGAGCAGTACTTC. This chain links TRBV2 with TRBJ2-7; D possibly corresponds to TRBD2 (7 bases). Per germline, CDR1 SNHLY and CDR2 FYNNEI. Trimming took off 1 base at V and 2 bases at J, with 12 bases between the two ends. The CDR3 spans 15 residues.

This chain joins TRBV7-3 and TRBJ2-6; unclear D gene. This CDR3 is built from 16 residues. Trimming cost V 5 bases and J 0 bases, with 11 bases left between them. CDR1 is SGHTA and CDR2 is FQGTGA in the germline V gene. The CDR3: CASSGQQISGANVLTF. DNA for the CDR3: TGTGCCAGCAGCGGCCAACAGATCTCTGGGGCCAACGTCCTGACTTTC.

The rearrangement uses TRBV19 and TRBJ2-1; possibly TRBD2 for D (5 bases). The CDR3 spans 16 residues. The ends were cut back, 3 bases at V and 0 bases at J, with 12 bases in the middle. Germline V gene data show CDR1 as LNHDA and CDR2 as SQIVND (reference sequence). CDR3: CASSIRSGSSYNEQFF. The CDR3 bases are TGTGCCAGTAGTATTCGTAGTGGGAGCTCCTACAATGAGCAGTTCTTC.

A note on this clone: In this CDR3 the conserved last residue, phenylalanine or tryptophan, is missing, so a read error is likely. Because the CDR3's place on the DNA is in doubt, the DNA is left out and the CDR3 is given as listed by TCRdb. The CDR3 sequence is CASSMVGTSIGL. The chain recombines TRBV19 with TRBJ1-1. From its first to its last residue, the CDR3 has 12 amino acids. The germline CDR1 and CDR2 sequences are LNHDA and SQIVND (reference sequence).

The rearrangement links TRBV6-6 to TRBJ2-5; D is unresolved. This CDR3 contains 12 residues. V was cut by 8 bases and J by 6 bases, with 13 bases left in between. CDR1 and CDR2 from the germline V gene are MNHNY and SVGAGI (reference sequence). CDR3 sequence (DNA): TGTGCCAGCGGGAAAAACAAAAAGACCCAGTACTTC. Protein product: CASGKNKKTQYF.

This chain links TRBV19 with TRBJ2-7, with D unresolved. Looked up from germline, CDR1 is LNHDA and CDR2 is SQIVND (reference sequence). The CDR3 has 15 residues. Trimming shortened V by 4 bases and J by 1 base, and 14 bases separated the two germline ends. CDR3: CASSNPSDGSYEQYF. The CDR3 bases are TGTGCCAGTAGTAACCCCTCGGACGGATCCTACGAGCAGTACTTC.

The chain combines TRBV15 with TRBJ1-2, with no clear D. Germline CDR1 and CDR2: LNHNV and YYDKDF (reference sequence). Between the trimmed V and J ends, which lost 5 bases and 5 bases, there was a span of 12 bases. The CDR3 is 13 amino acids. This chain's CDR3 is CATSPSARYGYTF. Written as DNA, the CDR3 is TGTGCCACCAGCCCTTCGGCCCGATATGGCTACACCTTC.

This CDR3 reads CASSYASGLASTDTQYF. Written as DNA, the CDR3 is TGTGCCAGCAGTTATGCCTCGGGACTAGCGAGCACAGATACGCAGTATTTT. The V call is TRBV11-2, the J call TRBJ2-3; 10 bases are shared with TRBD2. The CDR3 runs 17 residues. V was clipped by 6 bases and J by 0 bases; unmatched bases: 9. The germline CDR1 and CDR2 sequences are SGHAT and FQNNGV. Full variable domain (missing parts from reference TRBV11-2 and TRBJ2-3): EAGVAQSPRYKIIEKRQSVAFWCNPISGHATLYWYQQILGQGPKLLIQFQNNGVVDDSQLPKDRFSAERLKGVDSTLKIQPAKLEDSAVYLCASSYASGLASTDTQYFGPGTRLTVL.

This chain links TRBV28 with TRBJ2-3, with 7 positions matching TRBD2. With V trimmed by 2 bases and J by 1 base, 9 bases remained unmatched. The CDR3 contains 17 residues. Germline CDR1 reads MDHEN; CDR2 reads SYDVKM. The CDR3 loop reads CASSLPLGGGGTDTQYF. As DNA, the CDR3 is TGTGCCAGCAGTTTACCCCTCGGGGGAGGGGGCACAGATACGCAGTATTTT.

The chain carries TRBV7-9 and TRBJ1-4; 9 bases are a match to TRBD1. Germline V gene sequence: CDR1 SEHNR, CDR2 FQNEAQ (reference sequence). There are 15 residues in the CDR3. J gave up 5 bases and V 5 bases, and 6 bases lay outside the gene matches. The CDR3 loop reads CASSVTQGANEKLFF. In DNA, the CDR3 is TGTGCCAGCAGCGTCACACAGGGGGCGAATGAAAAACTGTTTTTT.

The chain couples TRBV18 to TRBJ2-7, with no clear D. Deletions cut 0 bases from V and 1 base from J, with 10 bases between. The CDR3 contains 15 residues. Germline CDR1 KGHSH, CDR2 LQKENI. This CDR3 reads CASSPPEAGSYEQYF. The CDR3, as DNA: TGTGCCAGCTCACCACCGGAAGCAGGATCCTACGAGCAGTACTTC.

This chain links TRBV7-2 with TRBJ2-3; the D is unclear. V was trimmed by 1 base and J by 4 bases, leaving 15 bases between them. CDR1 and CDR2 (germline): SGHTA, FQGNSA. This CDR3 region has 16 residues. The CDR3 sequence: CASSLDSGMISDTQYF. The CDR3 nucleotides are TGTGCCAGCAGCTTAGATAGTGGTATGATTTCAGATACGCAGTATTTT.

The table lists this clone with a few counts. The chain uses TRBV27 and TRBJ1-2; TRBD1 matches 8 bases. There are 17 residues in the CDR3. V gave up 5 bases and J gave up 5 bases; unmatched junction bases: 16. Germline loops: CDR1 MNHEY, CDR2 SMNVEV (reference sequence). In DNA, the CDR3 is TGTGCCAGCAGTCGGGCCGGGACAGGTCGTAACGTTTATGGCTACACCTTC. Translation: CASSRAGTGRNVYGYTF.

This clone was counted once. The chain is built from TRBV7-9 and TRBJ2-3; tentative D call: TRBD2 (5 bases). Germline CDR1 reads SEHNR; CDR2 reads FQNEAQ (reference sequence). Trimming shortened V by 6 bases and J by 2 bases, and 15 bases separated the two germline ends. The length of the CDR3 is 15 residues. The CDR3 nucleotides are TGTGCCAGCAGTCGTACTGGACTTCACACAGATACGCAGTATTTT. It yields the protein CASSRTGLHTDTQYF.

The genes are TRBV7-8 and TRBJ2-3; tentative D call: TRBD2 (5 bases). The CDR3 has 13 residues. V lost 1 base and J 6 bases, leaving 8 bases between the germline ends. Germline CDR1 is SGHVS and CDR2 is FQNEAQ. The CDR3 here is CASSLGGPDTQYF. For the CDR3, the DNA is TGTGCCAGCAGCTTAGGAGGGCCCGATACGCAGTATTTT.

The rearrangement links TRBV7-2 to TRBJ1-2; 10 bases map to TRBD1. The germline gives CDR1 SGHTA, CDR2 FQGNSA. V gave up 5 bases and J gave up 3 bases; unmatched junction bases: 9. The CDR3 sequence is 16 residues long. The CDR3 DNA follows: TGTGCCAGCAGCCCGCGCTTGACAGGGGGCGACTATGGCTACACCTTC. As protein: CASSPRLTGGDYGYTF.

The sample holds one count of this clone. V is TRBV4-1 and J is TRBJ1-4; a weak D match, TRBD1 (6 bases). Trimming pared 0 bases from V and 7 bases from J, leaving 9 bases between. Germline V lookup: CDR1 MGHRA, CDR2 YSYEKL. CDR3 size: 14 residues. CDR3 sequence: CASSQDRGIEKLFF. For the CDR3, the DNA is TGCGCCAGCAGCCAAGACAGGGGAATTGAAAAACTGTTTTTT.

The chain combines TRBV28 with TRBJ2-1, with D tentatively TRBD2 (6 bases). This CDR3 has 13 amino acids. Trimming took 8 bases from V and 6 from J, leaving 14 bases between them. The germline V gene encodes CDR1 MDHEN and CDR2 SYDVKM. The CDR3 is CASSGLPLNEQFF. As DNA, the CDR3 is TGTGCCAGCTCGGGACTCCCCCTCAATGAGCAGTTCTTC.

The table lists this clone with a few counts. This chain uses TRBV27 with TRBJ2-1; 11 bases line up with TRBD2. V trimming: 4 bases; J trimming: 4 bases; junction bases outside the gene matches: 6. CDR3 length: 16 amino acids. Germline V CDR1 and CDR2: MNHEY, SMNVEV (reference sequence). CDR3: CASSSGTSGYYNEQFF. DNA for the CDR3: TGTGCCAGCAGTTCCGGGACTAGCGGTTATTACAATGAGCAGTTCTTC.

Only one count was recorded for this clone. This chain links TRBV28 with TRBJ2-7, with 11 positions matching TRBD2. Trimming took 9 bases from V and 3 from J; bases not matched to a gene: 7. This CDR3 has 14 residues. Germline V gene data show CDR1 as MDHEN and CDR2 as SYDVKM. CDR3 protein: CASKPGTSGYEQYF. CDR3 nucleotides: TGTGCCAGTAAACCCGGGACTAGCGGCTACGAGCAGTACTTC.

This rearrangement joins TRBV19 to TRBJ1-1; a weak D match, TRBD1 (6 bases). CDR3 size: 15 residues. Trimming took off 7 bases at V and 1 base at J, with 16 bases between the two ends. The germline gives CDR1 LNHDA, CDR2 SQIVND (reference sequence). This CDR3 is CASTPSAGANTEAFF. The CDR3 DNA sequence: TGTGCCAGTACCCCGTCGGCAGGGGCGAACACTGAAGCTTTCTTT.

The V gene is TRBV29-1, the J gene TRBJ2-5; 8 nucleotides align to TRBD1. Per germline, CDR1 SQVTM and CDR2 ANQGSEA. This CDR3 contains 12 residues. Trimming took 4 bases from V and 4 from J; bases not matched to a gene: 2. The chain's CDR3 is CSVAGTGETQYF. In DNA, the CDR3 is TGCAGCGTTGCCGGGACAGGAGAGACCCAGTACTTC.

The genes are TRBV28 and TRBJ2-3; TRBD2 is a possible D gene (5 bases). Between the trimmed V and J ends, which lost 2 bases and 7 bases, there was a span of 16 bases. The CDR3 totals 15 residues. CDR1 and CDR2 (germline): MDHEN, SYDVKM. CDR3 bases: TGTGCCAGCAGTTTAGGAGGCCCTTTGGTTTATACGCAGTATTTT. Its protein is CASSLGGPLVYTQYF.

The chain links TRBV6-1 to TRBJ2-1; 7 nucleotides agree with TRBD2. CDR3 length: 15 residues. With 2 bases clipped from V and 8 bases from J, the junction kept 9 bases outside the gene matches. CDR1 and CDR2 from the germline V gene are MNHNS and SASEGT. The CDR3 DNA follows: TGTGCCAGCAGTGAATCTGGCGGGAGCTCCGATGAGCAGTTCTTC. Protein: CASSESGGSSDEQFF.

V gene TRBV5-1 combines with J gene TRBJ2-5; TRBD1 agrees at 11 bases. The CDR3 totals 17 residues. Germline CDR1 is SGHRS and CDR2 is YFSETQ. The V gene end was trimmed by 6 bases and the J gene end by 6 bases; junction bases not matched to a gene: 16. Written as DNA, the CDR3 is TGCGCCAGCACTCCCCTTCCGGGACAGGGGGGGAAACAGACCCAGTACTTC. Translating gives CASTPLPGQGGKQTQYF. Full variable domain (rest looked up from reference TRBV5-1 and TRBJ2-5): KAGVTQTPRYLIKTRGQQVTLSCSPISGHRSVSWYQQTPGQGLQFLFEYFSETQRNKGNFPGRFSGRQFSNSRSEMNVSTLELGDSALYLCASTPLPGQGGKQTQYFGPGTRLLVL.

The chain is built from TRBV5-5 and TRBJ1-2; D unclear. Germline assignment: CDR1 SGHKS and CDR2 YYEKEE (reference sequence). The length of the CDR3 is 13 residues. Trimming removed 1 base from V and 9 bases from J, with 13 bases in between. The CDR3 loop is CASSLPGVGSYTF. The CDR3 DNA reads as TGTGCCAGCAGCTTGCCTGGGGTTGGAAGCTACACCTTC.